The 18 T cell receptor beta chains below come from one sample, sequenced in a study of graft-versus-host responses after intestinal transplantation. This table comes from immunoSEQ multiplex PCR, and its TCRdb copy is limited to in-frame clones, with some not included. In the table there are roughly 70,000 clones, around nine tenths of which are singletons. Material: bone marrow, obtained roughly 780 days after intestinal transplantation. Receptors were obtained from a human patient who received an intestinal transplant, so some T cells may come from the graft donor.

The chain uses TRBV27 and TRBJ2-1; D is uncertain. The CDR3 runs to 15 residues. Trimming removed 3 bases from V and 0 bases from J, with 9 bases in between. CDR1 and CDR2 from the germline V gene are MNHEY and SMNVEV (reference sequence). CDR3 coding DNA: TGTGCCAGCAGTTTGTACACCTCCTCCTACAATGAGCAGTTCTTC. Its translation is CASSLYTSSYNEQFF.

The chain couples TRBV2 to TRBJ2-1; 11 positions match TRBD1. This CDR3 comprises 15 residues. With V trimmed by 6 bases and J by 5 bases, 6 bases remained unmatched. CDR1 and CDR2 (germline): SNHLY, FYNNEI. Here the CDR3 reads CASSRTGGIDNEQFF. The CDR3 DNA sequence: TGTGCCAGCAGCCGGACAGGGGGCATCGACAATGAGCAGTTCTTC.

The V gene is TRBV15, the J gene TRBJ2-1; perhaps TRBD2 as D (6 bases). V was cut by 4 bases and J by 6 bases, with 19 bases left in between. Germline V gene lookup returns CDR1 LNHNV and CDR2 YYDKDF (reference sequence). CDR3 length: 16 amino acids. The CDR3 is CATSTLGARGANEQFF. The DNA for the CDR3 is TGTGCCACCAGCACCCTTGGGGCGCGCGGGGCCAATGAGCAGTTCTTC.

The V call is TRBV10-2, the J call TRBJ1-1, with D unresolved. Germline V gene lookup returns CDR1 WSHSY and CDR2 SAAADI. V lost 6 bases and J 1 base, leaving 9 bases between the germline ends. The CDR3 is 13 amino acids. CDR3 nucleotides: TGCGCCAGCAGGGTAGACGAGAACACTGAAGCTTTCTTT. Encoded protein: CASRVDENTEAFF.

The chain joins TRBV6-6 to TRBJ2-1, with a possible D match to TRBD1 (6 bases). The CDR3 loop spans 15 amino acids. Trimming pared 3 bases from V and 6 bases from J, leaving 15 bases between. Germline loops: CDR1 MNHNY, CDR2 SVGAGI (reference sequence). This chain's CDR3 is CASSYLTQGRNEQFF. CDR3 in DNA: TGTGCCAGCAGTTATTTGACCCAGGGGCGCAATGAGCAGTTCTTC.

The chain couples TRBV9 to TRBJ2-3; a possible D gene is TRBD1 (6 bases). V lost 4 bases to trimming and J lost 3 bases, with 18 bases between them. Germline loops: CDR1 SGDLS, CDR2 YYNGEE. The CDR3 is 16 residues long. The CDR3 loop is CASSPWTQGSTDTQYF. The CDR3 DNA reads TGTGCCAGCAGCCCGTGGACACAGGGAAGTACAGATACGCAGTATTTT. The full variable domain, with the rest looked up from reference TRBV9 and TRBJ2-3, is DSGVTQTPKHLITATGQRVTLRCSPRSGDLSVYWYQQSLDQGLQFLIQYYNGEERAKGNILERFSAQQFPDLHSELNLSSLELGDSALYFCASSPWTQGSTDTQYFGPGTRLTVL.

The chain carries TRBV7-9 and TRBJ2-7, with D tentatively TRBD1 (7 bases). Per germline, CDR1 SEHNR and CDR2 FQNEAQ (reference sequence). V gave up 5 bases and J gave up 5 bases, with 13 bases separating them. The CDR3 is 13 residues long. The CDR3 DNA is TGTGCCAGCAGCCCGGAGGGGGCCAACGAGCAGTACTTC. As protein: CASSPEGANEQYF.

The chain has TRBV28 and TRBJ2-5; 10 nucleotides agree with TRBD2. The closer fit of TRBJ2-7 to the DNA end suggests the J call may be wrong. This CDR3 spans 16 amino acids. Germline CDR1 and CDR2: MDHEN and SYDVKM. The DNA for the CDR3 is TGTGCCAGCAGTTTTGGACTAGCGGTTCTCTCCTACGAGCAGTACTTC. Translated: CASSFGLAVLSYEQYF.

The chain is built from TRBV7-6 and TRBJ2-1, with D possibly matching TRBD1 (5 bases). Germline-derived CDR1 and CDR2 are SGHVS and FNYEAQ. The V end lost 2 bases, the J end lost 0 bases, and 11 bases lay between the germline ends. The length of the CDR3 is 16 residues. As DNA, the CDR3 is TGTGCCAGCAGCTTACAGGGTCTAGACTCCTACAATGAGCAGTTCTTC. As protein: CASSLQGLDSYNEQFF.

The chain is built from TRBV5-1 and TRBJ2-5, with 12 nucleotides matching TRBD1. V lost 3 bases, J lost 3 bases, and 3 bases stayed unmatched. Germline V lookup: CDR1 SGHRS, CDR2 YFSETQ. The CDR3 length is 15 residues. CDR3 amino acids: CASSSGQGAEETQYF. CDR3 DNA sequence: TGCGCCAGCAGCTCGGGACAGGGGGCCGAAGAGACCCAGTACTTC.

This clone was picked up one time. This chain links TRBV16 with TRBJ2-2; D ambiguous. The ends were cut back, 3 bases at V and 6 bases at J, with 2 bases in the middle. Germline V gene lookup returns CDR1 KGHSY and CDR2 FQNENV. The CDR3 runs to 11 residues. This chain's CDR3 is CASSQSGELFF. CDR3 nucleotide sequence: TGTGCCAGCAGCCAGTCCGGGGAGCTGTTTTTT. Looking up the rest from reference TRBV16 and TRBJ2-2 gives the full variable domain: GEEVAQTPKHLVRGEGQKAKLYCAPIKGHSYVFWYQQVLKNEFKFLISFQNENVFDETGMPKERFSAKCLPNSPCSLEIQATKLEDSAVYFCASSQSGELFFGEGSRLTVL.

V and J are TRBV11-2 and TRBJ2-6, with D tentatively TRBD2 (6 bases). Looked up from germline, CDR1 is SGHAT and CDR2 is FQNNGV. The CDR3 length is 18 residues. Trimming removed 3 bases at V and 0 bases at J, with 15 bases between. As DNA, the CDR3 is TGTGCCAGCAGCTTCCGACGGGACTTTTACTCTGGGGCCAACGTCCTGACTTTC. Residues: CASSFRRDFYSGANVLTF.

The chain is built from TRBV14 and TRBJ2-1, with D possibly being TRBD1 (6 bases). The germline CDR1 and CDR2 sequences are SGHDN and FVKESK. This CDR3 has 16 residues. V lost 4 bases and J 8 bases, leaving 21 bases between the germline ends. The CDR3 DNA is TGTGCCAGCAGCCCTGGGGGCGGTTGGGGGCTGGATGAGCAGTTCTTC. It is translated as CASSPGGGWGLDEQFF.

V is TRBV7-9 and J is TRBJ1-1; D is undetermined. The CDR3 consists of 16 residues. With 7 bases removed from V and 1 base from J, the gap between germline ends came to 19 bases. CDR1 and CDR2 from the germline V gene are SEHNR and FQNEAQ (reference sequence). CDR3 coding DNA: TGTGCCAGCATCCCCGGGTCGGCAGGTTCGAACACTGAAGCTTTCTTT. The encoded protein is CASIPGSAGSNTEAFF.

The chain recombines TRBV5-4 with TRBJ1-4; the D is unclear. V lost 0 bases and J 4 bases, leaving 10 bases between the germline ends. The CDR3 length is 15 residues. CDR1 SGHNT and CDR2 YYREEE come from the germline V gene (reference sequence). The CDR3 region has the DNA TGTGCCAGCAGCTTGGGTGGTACGGATAATGAAAAACTGTTTTTT. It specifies CASSLGGTDNEKLFF.

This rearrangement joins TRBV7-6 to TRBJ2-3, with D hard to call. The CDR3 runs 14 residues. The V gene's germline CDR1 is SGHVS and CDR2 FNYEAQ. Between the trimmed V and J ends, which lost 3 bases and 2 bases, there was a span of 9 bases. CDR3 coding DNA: TGTGCCAGCAGCTTCGACGGGTTCACAGATACGCAGTATTTT. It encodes CASSFDGFTDTQYF.

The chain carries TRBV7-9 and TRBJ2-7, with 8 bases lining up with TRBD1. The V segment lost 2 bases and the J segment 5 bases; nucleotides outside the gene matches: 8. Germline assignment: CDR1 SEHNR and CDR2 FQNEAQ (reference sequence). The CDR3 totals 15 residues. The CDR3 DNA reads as TGTGCCAGCAGCTTAAGCCAGGGGGCGAGTCACGAGCAGTACTTC. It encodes CASSLSQGASHEQYF.

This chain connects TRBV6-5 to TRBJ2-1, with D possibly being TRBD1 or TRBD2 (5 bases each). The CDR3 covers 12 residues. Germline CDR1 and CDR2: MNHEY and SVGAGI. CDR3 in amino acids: CASGSLLDEQFF. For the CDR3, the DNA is TGTGCTTCAGGGAGCCTATTGGATGAGCAGTTCTTC.